This T cell receptor (beta chain) was observed in a study of shared clonotypes between healthy human individuals. TCRdb's table, derived via immunoSEQ multiplex PCR, lists solely in-frame clones and lacks some. The sample holds about 2 million clones, 85% to 95% seen once. This TCR was recovered from a man between 18 and 35 years old in good health. The sample consisted of naive CD4+ T cells sorted from blood. Subset defined: CD45RA+ positively selected.

The CDR3 spells CASRYMGTEAFF. CDR3 DNA: TGTGCCAGCAGGTATATGGGCACTGAAGCTTTCTTT. The chain uses TRBV6-6 and TRBJ1-1; no clear D gene. Germline V CDR1 and CDR2: MNHNY, SVGAGI (reference sequence). Trimming shortened V by 6 bases and J by 4 bases, and 9 bases separated the two germline ends. The CDR3 runs to 12 residues.